Listed below are T cell receptor beta chains from one sample, sequenced in a study of somatic mutations in cytotoxic T cells in rheumatoid arthritis. The data were produced by immunoSEQ multiplex PCR, yet TCRdb's version contains in-frame clones alone and is incomplete. The table includes 10,000 or so clones, 60% to 80% detected once. Sequencing input: CD8+ T cells sorted from blood. The origin of the receptors is an adult with rheumatoid arthritis. Each CDR3 is given with its conserved first and last residue. The order of the fields is J gene, D gene, V gene, clone size, CDR3 protein, CDR3 DNA. D genes are given only for firm matches. Part of the rows lack a size; the others show once, few, many or a class for expanded clones.

>TRBJ1-1|-|TRBV6-1|-
CASSEVHGNTEAFF
TGTGCCAGCAGTGAAGTCCATGGGAACACTGAAGCTTTCTTT
>TRBJ2-1|TRBD1|TRBV14|-
CASSQVWTGNEQFF
TGTGCCAGCAGCCAAGTGTGGACAGGCAATGAGCAGTTCTTC
>TRBJ2-1|-|TRBV2|once
CASSVAGPGNEQFF
TGTGCCAGCAGTGTTGCGGGCCCAGGGAATGAGCAGTTCTTC
>TRBJ2-1|-|TRBV7-6|-
CASSSEGFGEQFF
TGTGCCAGCAGCTCCGAGGGGTTTGGTGAGCAGTTCTTC
>TRBJ1-1|-|TRBV9|-
CASSAPGGMSTEAFF
TGTGCCAGCAGCGCCCCGGGGGGGATGAGCACTGAAGCTTTCTTT
>TRBJ2-5|-|TRBV6-1|few
CASSVTSGSQETQYF
TGTGCCAGCAGTGTAACCTCGGGGTCCCAAGAGACCCAGTACTTC
>TRBJ1-3|-|TRBV7-9|few
CASSPGTLSGNTIYF
TGTGCCAGCAGCCCCGGGACCCTGAGTGGAAACACCATATATTTT
>TRBJ2-7|-|TRBV27|once
CASSWGKAYEQYF
TGTGCCAGCAGTTGGGGGAAGGCCTACGAGCAGTACTTC
>TRBJ1-1|-|TRBV2|-
CASTNSMNTEAFF
TGTGCCAGCACCAACAGCATGAACACTGAAGCTTTCTTT
>TRBJ2-5|-|TRBV25-1|-
CASSDRPSTETQYF
TGTGCCAGCAGTGATCGCCCGTCGACGGAGACCCAGTACTTC
>TRBJ1-5|-|TRBV6-5|-
CASSYYRGNQPQHF
TGTGCCAGCAGTTACTACAGGGGCAATCAGCCCCAGCATTTT
>TRBJ2-6|-|TRBV7-9|-
CASSPTGAGANVLTF
TGTGCCAGCAGTCCGACCGGGGCTGGGGCCAACGTCCTGACTTTC
>TRBJ2-7|TRBD1|TRBV28|-
CASQRQGSYEQYF
TGTGCCAGCCAACGACAGGGATCCTACGAGCAGTACTTC
>TRBJ1-1|TRBD1|TRBV5-6|-
CASSDSGTGAPEAFF
TGTGCCAGCAGCGATTCCGGGACAGGGGCTCCTGAAGCTTTCTTT
>TRBJ2-7|TRBD1|TRBV4-1|-
CASSQGPGQFIYEQYF
TGCGCCAGCAGCCAGGGACCGGGACAGTTTATCTACGAGCAGTACTTC
>TRBJ2-3|-|TRBV7-2|-
CASSFVADTQYF
TGTGCCAGCAGCTTTGTAGCAGATACGCAGTATTTT
>TRBJ2-7|-|TRBV27|-
CASSFQERAYEQYF
TGTGCCAGCAGTTTCCAGGAGCGGGCCTACGAGCAGTACTTC
>TRBJ1-1|-|TRBV4-1|-
CASSLPPGGRNTEAFF
TGCGCCAGCAGCCTCCCCCCGGGTGGGCGGAACACTGAAGCTTTCTTT
>TRBJ2-7|-|TRBV9|-
CASSVNSFSYEQYF
TGTGCCAGCAGCGTAAACAGCTTCTCCTACGAGCAGTACTTC
>TRBJ2-3|TRBD1|TRBV27|-
CASSRDRGHTQYF
TGTGCCAGCAGTCGGGACAGGGGACATACGCAGTATTTT
>TRBJ2-1|TRBD2|TRBV5-1|-
CASSRETSGDEQFF
TGCGCCAGCAGCCGAGAAACTAGCGGGGATGAGCAGTTCTTC
>TRBJ2-1|-|TRBV27|-
CASSVRGSRNEQFF
TGTGCCAGCAGTGTCCGGGGATCGAGGAATGAGCAGTTCTTC
>TRBJ2-5|-|TRBV4-1|once
CASSPSAAFGTQYF
TGCGCCAGCAGCCCCTCCGCGGCCTTCGGGACCCAGTACTTC
>TRBJ2-7|TRBD1|TRBV5-4|-
CASSLEGQGRREQYF
TGTGCCAGCAGCTTGGAAGGACAGGGGCGCAGAGAGCAGTACTTC
>TRBJ1-5|-|TRBV6-6|-
CASSQQGRNQPQHF
TGTGCCAGCAGTCAACAGGGTAGGAATCAGCCCCAGCATTTT
>TRBJ2-3|TRBD1|TRBV7-9|-
CASSLVLRTGASDTQYF
TGTGCCAGCAGCTTAGTTCTCCGGACAGGGGCCTCAGATACGCAGTATTTT
>TRBJ2-7|-|TRBV5-4|few
CASSLLGDHYEQYF
TGTGCCAGCAGCTTGTTAGGGGATCACTACGAGCAGTACTTC
>TRBJ2-7|TRBD1|TRBV28|-
CASSLTGYEQYF
TGTGCCAGCAGCCTGACAGGGTACGAGCAGTACTTC
>TRBJ1-1|-|TRBV30|-
CAWSVGMSMNTEAFF
TGTGCCTGGAGTGTGGGGATGTCCATGAACACTGAAGCTTTCTTT
>TRBJ2-5|TRBD1|TRBV18|once
CASSPILTGADGETQYF
TGTGCCAGCTCACCCATACTAACAGGGGCGGACGGGGAGACCCAGTACTTC
>TRBJ2-1|TRBD2|TRBV28|-
CASSGLAGGLLSYNEQFF
TGTGCCAGCAGTGGACTAGCGGGGGGCCTTCTTTCCTACAATGAGCAGTTCTTC
>TRBJ2-7|-|TRBV28|-
CASRNQGGGSYEQYF
TGTGCCAGCAGAAATCAGGGGGGAGGCTCCTACGAGCAGTACTTC
>TRBJ2-3|TRBD2|TRBV6-1|few
CASSVLAGERADTQYF
TGTGCCAGCAGTGTACTAGCGGGGGAGCGGGCAGATACGCAGTATTTT
>TRBJ1-1|-|TRBV28|-
CASSFEPGSAWNTEAFF
TGTGCCAGCAGTTTTGAGCCGGGTAGCGCCTGGAACACTGAAGCTTTCTTT
>TRBJ2-1|TRBD1|TRBV14|-
CASTSGQGNPYNEQFF
TGTGCCAGCACCTCGGGACAGGGGAACCCCTACAATGAGCAGTTCTTC
>TRBJ2-1|-|TRBV27|-
CASISRNEQFF
TGTGCCAGCATTTCTAGAAATGAGCAGTTCTTC
>TRBJ1-1|-|TRBV13|-
CASSYGSFSEAFF
TGTGCCAGCAGTTACGGGAGCTTTTCAGAAGCTTTCTTT
>TRBJ2-7|TRBD1|TRBV7-4|-
CASSLEYRGEAYEQYF
TGTGCCAGCAGCTTAGAGTACAGGGGAGAGGCCTACGAGCAGTACTTC
>TRBJ1-1|-|TRBV9|-
CASSVGSKTEAFF
TGTGCCAGCAGCGTTGGCAGTAAGACTGAAGCTTTCTTT
>TRBJ2-1|-|TRBV7-8|-
CASSFERRANEQFF
TGTGCCAGCAGCTTCGAACGGAGGGCGAATGAGCAGTTCTTC
>TRBJ2-4|-|TRBV30|-
CAWSESGNIQYF
TGTGCCTGGAGTGAATCGGGAAACATTCAGTACTTC
>TRBJ2-3|-|TRBV6-6|-
CASSYYRADTQYF
TGTGCCAGCAGTTACTACAGGGCAGATACGCAGTATTTT
>TRBJ2-1|-|TRBV11-1|large
CASSLVMTYNEQFF
TGTGCCAGCAGCCTTGTAATGACCTACAATGAGCAGTTCTTC
>TRBJ2-7|TRBD1|TRBV9|-
CASSASGTDYEQYF
TGTGCCAGCAGCGCGTCCGGGACAGATTACGAGCAGTACTTC
>TRBJ1-4|-|TRBV7-8|-
CASSLERGNNEKLFF
TGTGCCAGCAGCTTAGAGCGGGGAAATAATGAAAAACTGTTTTTT
>TRBJ2-1|-|TRBV13|-
CASSVQFLTQFF
TGTGCCAGCAGCGTACAGTTCCTTACGCAGTTCTTC